This T cell receptor beta chain comes out of a study of shared clonotypes between healthy human individuals. This table comes from immunoSEQ multiplex PCR, and its TCRdb copy is limited to in-frame clones, with some not included. Altogether 640,000 or so clones are present, approximately 79% being singletons, with the ten largest covering 1.8%. Study donors comprised healthy, HIV-negative adults devoid of recent acute infection or vaccination. In germline, CDR1 is WNHNN, CDR2 SYGVQD (reference sequence). V lost 2 bases, J lost 5 bases, and 6 bases lay in between. CDR3 length equals 13 residues. The chain carries TRBV10-1 and TRBJ2-2, with a tentative D call TRBD1 (5 bases). The origin of this receptor is a woman in her twenties or thirties in good health. Specimen: memory CD4+ T cells sorted from blood. This sample's subset: CD45RA-negative fraction. The CDR3 DNA follows: TGCGCCAGCAGTGAGCCAGGGACCGGGGAGCTGTTTTTT. This gives the protein CASSEPGTGELFF.